This record looks at one T cell receptor (beta chain) sequence and its context. What it binds is not known. Germline CDR1 reads SNHLY; CDR2 reads FYNNEI. The CDR3 runs to 13 residues. Deletions cut 7 bases from V and 5 bases from J, with 14 bases between. The data originate from a study of T cell responses to AZD1222 COVID-19 vaccine. The protocol was immunoSEQ multiplex PCR, while the TCRdb copy is restricted to in-frame clones and leaves out a portion. The sample includes about 160,000 clones, roughly 90% seen only once; the top ten take 4% to 5.5%. Whole-study results and caveats: The study reported that nearly half of spike-specific TCRs target unmutated variant regions. The sample set comprised mostly white British donors with more females, and clonal diversity was possibly underestimated. Spike-specific TCR repertoires showed rising breadth and depth after two AZD1222 doses.

This clonotype originated in an adult who received the AZD1222 COVID-19 vaccine. The rearrangement uses TRBV2 and TRBJ1-1, with D possibly being TRBD1 (5 bases). The sample here was peripheral blood, taken 28 days after the second AZD1222 dose. CDR3 coding DNA: TGTGCCAGCAACTCTGGGGCGCCGACTGAAGCTTTCTTT. It is translated as CASNSGAPTEAFF.